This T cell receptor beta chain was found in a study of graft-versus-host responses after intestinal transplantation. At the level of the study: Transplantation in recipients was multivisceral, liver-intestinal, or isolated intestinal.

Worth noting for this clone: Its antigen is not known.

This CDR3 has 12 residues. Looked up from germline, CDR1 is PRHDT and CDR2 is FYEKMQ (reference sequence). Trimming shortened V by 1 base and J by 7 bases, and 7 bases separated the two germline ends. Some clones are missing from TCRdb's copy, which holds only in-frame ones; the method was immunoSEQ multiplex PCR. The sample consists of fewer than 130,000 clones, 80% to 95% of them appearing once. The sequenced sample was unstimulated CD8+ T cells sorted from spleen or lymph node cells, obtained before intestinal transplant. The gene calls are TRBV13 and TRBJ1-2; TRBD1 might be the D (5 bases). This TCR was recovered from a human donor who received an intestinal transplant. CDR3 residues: CASSLEQAGYTF. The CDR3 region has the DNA TGTGCCAGCAGCTTAGAACAGGCTGGCTACACCTTC.